Below, 3 T cell receptor beta chains from the same sample are listed, as sequenced in a study of blood T cells in healthy people across ages. With a J-beta primer mix and a sample-barcoded 5' primer, a second PCR ran about 7 to 11 cycles. TCRdb used MiXCR to reprocess the 5' RACE reads, holding one entry per CDR3 protein. The table has 500,000 to 600,000 distinct CDR3 sequences, approximately 30% seen once. The sample consisted of blood. Source of these receptors: a woman in her 70s in good health.

This clonotype turned up a few times. The chain recombines TRBV15 with TRBJ1-4; D not resolved. Trimming removed 0 bases at V and 1 base at J, with 9 bases between. The CDR3 runs to 16 residues. CDR1 and CDR2 from the germline V gene are LNHNV and YYDKDF (reference sequence). CDR3 region: CATSREFAGTNEKLFF. CDR3 bases: TGTGCCACCAGCAGAGAATTTGCAGGAACTAATGAAAAACTGTTTTTT.

The table lists this clonotype with a few counts. This chain joins TRBV13 and TRBJ1-1, with D uncertain. V lost 5 bases to trimming and J lost 8 bases, with 12 bases between them. This CDR3 is 12 amino acids long. CDR1 and CDR2 (germline): PRHDT, FYEKMQ (reference sequence). CDR3 sequence reads: CASSVRQTEAFF. The DNA for the CDR3 is TGTGCCAGCAGCGTCAGACAAACGGAAGCTTTCTTT.

This clonotype was found many times. The chain uses TRBV20-1 and TRBJ1-4; no clear D. The CDR3 covers 16 residues. From germline, CDR1 is DFQATT and CDR2 SNEGSKA (reference sequence). Trimming pared 1 base from V and 3 bases from J, leaving 15 bases between. CDR3 in DNA: TGCAGTGCTAGAGCCCCTAGGCCCGGGTCTAATGAAAAACTGTTTTTT. This codes for CSARAPRPGSNEKLFF.